This entry is about one T cell receptor beta chain. The method was immunoSEQ multiplex PCR; TCRdb's version includes in-frame clones alone and lacks a portion of them. The sample holds approximately 53,000 clones; 70% to 85% are singletons and the top ten take about 0.6%. CDR1 and CDR2 (germline): MGHRA, YSYEKL. Losses at the gene ends were 5 bases for V and 6 bases for J; bases not matched to a gene: 10. This CDR3 comprises 18 residues. These data are taken from a study of memory CD4+ T cells and cytomegalovirus serostatus. Study-wide background: Of the healthy Belgian adults, 9 or 10 were CMV seropositive and 24 seronegative.

The sort gate was single viable CD3+CD4+CD8-CD45RO+ cells for memory CD4+ T cells. Source material: memory CD4+ T cells from blood. The chain uses TRBV4-1 and TRBJ2-2; 15 nucleotides agree with TRBD2. The sequence came from an adult in good health and CMV-seronegative. CDR3 bases: TGCGCCAGCAGCGACAGGGGACTAGCGGGGGGCCCCGCCGGGGAGCTGTTTTTT. It is translated as CASSDRGLAGGPAGELFF.